Listed here is a single T cell receptor beta chain. Its antigen is not known. Nominally healthy donors were sampled, though unrecorded immune exposures were likely. The PCR used 60 Vbeta and 13 Jbeta primers. Clones were read by immunoSEQ multiplex PCR, and TCRdb kept only the in-frame ones, dropping some. The profile shows about 140,000 clones, about 79% of them singletons. Germline lookup yields CDR1 SGHNT and CDR2 YENEEA. V was shortened by 4 bases and J by 2 bases, with 11 bases between the two germline ends. CDR3 length equals 15 residues. This entry comes from a study of cytomegalovirus exposure and HLA in healthy donors. Whole-study findings and limits: Cytomegalovirus association was listed for around 180 TCR beta chains. Confirmation in vitro established that three CMV-associated chains were specific for CMV antigens.

Input material: PBMCs. The chain joins TRBV11-3 to TRBJ1-4; D might be TRBD1 (5 bases). This TCR came from a man aged 35 to 55 in good health and CMV-seropositive. CDR3 sequence reads: CASSSPPGTNEKLFF. The DNA for the CDR3 is TGTGCCAGCAGCTCCCCTCCAGGGACTAATGAAAAACTGTTTTTT.